The source of this T cell receptor beta chain is a study of T-cell memory formation after mild COVID-19. On the study more broadly: TCR clusters were largely donor specific. The study's findings and limits: Detection of some responders pre-infection suggested pre-existing cross-reactive memory T cells participated.

Trimming cost V 3 bases and J 13 bases, with 12 bases left between them. From germline, CDR1 is MNHNS and CDR2 SASEGT. The CDR3 spans 11 residues. Constant-segment primers and 5'RACE yielded cDNA libraries for TCR alpha and TCR beta, each carrying sample barcodes and UMIs. TCRdb passed the 5' RACE reads through MiXCR, listing each CDR3 protein once. This sample has about 430,000 distinct CDR3 sequences, with 20% to 30% found just once. This clonotype occurred a few times. No antigen is known for it. The clonotype comes from an adult woman who had mild COVID-19 (a few samples of this study predate the infection). Cell type and time point are not known. The rearrangement joins TRBV6-1 to TRBJ2-5; tentative D call: TRBD1 (6 bases). Sequences were obtained from PBMCs or a T cell subset sorted from them (not recorded which). This CDR3 reads CASSEDRNPYF. The CDR3 nucleotides are TGTGCCAGCAGTGAGGACAGAAACCCGTACTTC.